This TCR beta chain was identified during a study of monozygotic twins with inflammatory bowel disease. TCRdb re-analyzed the 5' RACE reads; it lists each CDR3 protein once, without DNA. Recorded for this sample: about 110,000 distinct CDR3 sequences. This CDR3 has 17 residues. Study observations and caveats: Possibly reflecting limited power, no difference in repertoire similarity was found between concordant and discordant twins. The results supported no single strong signal or clonotype associated with IBD. Among the T cells, different subtypes could not be distinguished.

As regards this clonotype: What it binds is unknown.

This clonotype was sampled from a human donor with ulcerative colitis or Crohn's disease, or a healthy co-twin of an affected twin (not recorded which). V and J are TRBV12-3 or TRBV12-4 and TRBJ2-1; the D call of TRBD1 rests on TCRdb alone, since no DNA is present to check it. The specimen sequenced was blood. CDR3 amino acids: CASRGESRLRSYNEQFF.